This is a list of T cell receptor beta chains from one sample in a study of CD8 T cells in Susac syndrome. One entry per CDR3 protein results from TCRdb running MiXCR on the immunoSEQ multiplex PCR reads. Of a few hundred thousand distinct CDR3 sequences listed, 95% are singletons. The sample comprised CD4+ T cells from PBMCs. These receptors all stem from a human donor with multiple sclerosis. The CDR3 runs from the conserved cysteine through the conserved F or W. The order of the fields is clone size, J gene, D gene, V gene, CDR3 DNA, CDR3 protein. A D gene is named only where the DNA matches it firmly. Only part of the rows carry a size: once, few, many, or a class if the clone is expanded.

clone_size: -; j_call: TRBJ2-5; d_call: -; v_call: TRBV5-1; cdr3_nt: TGCGCCAGCAGCCAGTTAGACGGACAACCGGGGACCCAGTACTTC; cdr3_aa: CASSQLDGQPGTQYF
clone_size: -; j_call: TRBJ2-1; d_call: TRBD2; v_call: TRBV4-1; cdr3_nt: TGCGCCAGCAGCCAAGAGAGGCTAGCGGGAGATCAGGACAATGAGCAGTTCTTC; cdr3_aa: CASSQERLAGDQDNEQFF
clone_size: few; j_call: TRBJ1-5; d_call: -; v_call: TRBV28; cdr3_nt: TGTGCCAGCAGTTTAGGTCCAAGCAATCAGCCCCAGCATTTT; cdr3_aa: CASSLGPSNQPQHF
clone_size: -; j_call: TRBJ2-6; d_call: -; v_call: TRBV20-1; cdr3_nt: TGCAGTGCTAGACAGGGCGCCGGGGCCAACGTCCTGACTTTC; cdr3_aa: CSARQGAGANVLTF
clone_size: once; j_call: TRBJ2-5; d_call: -; v_call: TRBV10-2; cdr3_nt: TGCGCCACCTCACCTTCGGCGACCCAGTACTTC; cdr3_aa: CATSPSATQYF
clone_size: -; j_call: TRBJ2-5; d_call: -; v_call: TRBV4-2; cdr3_nt: TGTGCCAGCAGCCAAGGGCAGTACCAAGAGACCCAGTACTTC; cdr3_aa: CASSQGQYQETQYF
clone_size: -; j_call: TRBJ2-1; d_call: -; v_call: TRBV29-1; cdr3_nt: TGCAGCGTTGAAGAGGGGTCGGGGGCCCTCAATGAGCAGTTCTTC; cdr3_aa: CSVEEGSGALNEQFF
clone_size: -; j_call: TRBJ1-6; d_call: TRBD1; v_call: TRBV6-6; cdr3_nt: TGTGCCAGCAGTTCGTCAGGGGGCCGGTATTCACCCCTCCACTTT; cdr3_aa: CASSSSGGRYSPLHF
clone_size: -; j_call: TRBJ2-3; d_call: -; v_call: TRBV28; cdr3_nt: TGTGCCAGCAGCTCCCCCGCGGATCGCACAGATACGCAGTATTTT; cdr3_aa: CASSSPADRTDTQYF
clone_size: -; j_call: TRBJ2-1; d_call: -; v_call: TRBV24-1; cdr3_nt: TGTGCCACCAGTGATGTCAATGAGCAGTTCTTC; cdr3_aa: CATSDVNEQFF
clone_size: -; j_call: TRBJ2-1; d_call: -; v_call: TRBV30; cdr3_nt: TGTGCCTGGAGTCGTGCCGGACCCTCCTACAATGAGCAGTTCTTC; cdr3_aa: CAWSRAGPSYNEQFF
clone_size: -; j_call: TRBJ2-7; d_call: TRBD2; v_call: TRBV12-3/TRBV12-4; cdr3_nt: TGTGCCAGCAGTTTGCGGGAGAGGTACGAGCAGTACTTC; cdr3_aa: CASSLRERYEQYF
clone_size: -; j_call: TRBJ2-5; d_call: -; v_call: TRBV4-1; cdr3_nt: TGCGCCAGCAGCCATCTGAGCGGACTCCAAGAGACCCAGTACTTC; cdr3_aa: CASSHLSGLQETQYF
clone_size: -; j_call: TRBJ2-7; d_call: TRBD1; v_call: TRBV19; cdr3_nt: TGTGCCAGTAGACCCCCAGGACAGGGGATGGGAGAGCAGTACTTC; cdr3_aa: CASRPPGQGMGEQYF
clone_size: -; j_call: TRBJ2-1; d_call: -; v_call: TRBV4-2; cdr3_nt: TGTGCCAGCAGCCAAGATTTACCAGCAACTGAGCAGTTCTTC; cdr3_aa: CASSQDLPATEQFF
clone_size: -; j_call: TRBJ2-3; d_call: -; v_call: TRBV7-8; cdr3_nt: TGTGCCAGCAGGGCTAGCGTGATGGATACGCAGTATTTT; cdr3_aa: CASRASVMDTQYF